Shown below are 23 T cell receptor beta chains from a single sample sequenced in a study of blood T cell repertoires in COVID-19. Here immunoSEQ multiplex PCR was the method, and the copy in TCRdb shows in-frame clones only, minus some. The sample carries 140,000 to 150,000 clones, 80% recorded once. The sequencing input was peripheral blood. Every receptor here comes from a man between 65 and 85 years old who had recovered from COVID-19.

This chain connects TRBV9 to TRBJ2-3, with TRBD2 identical over 9 bases. The V segment lost 6 bases and the J segment 5 bases; nucleotides outside the gene matches: 4. The germline V gene has CDR1 SGDLS and CDR2 YYNGEE. The CDR3 runs 13 residues. The CDR3 sequence is CASTRAGGDTQYF. Here the CDR3 DNA reads TGTGCCAGCACCCGAGCGGGGGGAGATACGCAGTATTTT.

The gene calls are TRBV6-5 and TRBJ2-7, with 8 bases that match TRBD2. V lost 0 bases and J lost 4; bases outside the gene matches: 8. This CDR3 spans 16 amino acids. The germline V gene encodes CDR1 MNHEY and CDR2 SVGAGI. CDR3 loop: CASSYSGWASGYEQYF. CDR3 DNA sequence: TGTGCCAGCAGTTACTCGGGGTGGGCTAGCGGGTACGAGCAGTACTTC.

The chain recombines TRBV30 with TRBJ2-3, with D possibly TRBD1 on 6 matching bases. Germline V gene sequence: CDR1 GTSNPN, CDR2 SVGIG (reference sequence). The CDR3 spans 14 residues. V was trimmed by 0 bases and J by 5 bases, leaving 12 bases between them. CDR3: CAWSVRRGGDTQYF. CDR3 DNA: TGTGCCTGGAGTGTAAGGAGAGGGGGAGATACGCAGTATTTT.

The J gene is TRBJ2-3, the V gene TRBV7-9; TRBD2 matches 9 bases. CDR3 length: 15 residues. Germline CDR1 reads SEHNR; CDR2 reads FQNEAQ (reference sequence). V shed 5 bases, J shed 5 bases, and the junction held 8 bases outside the gene matches. DNA for the CDR3: TGTGCCAGCAGCGAGATAGCGGGAGAAGAAGATACGCAGTATTTT. Protein: CASSEIAGEEDTQYF.

V and J are TRBV6-5 and TRBJ1-5, with 7 bases identical to TRBD1. Germline V CDR1 and CDR2: MNHEY, SVGAGI. V gave up 7 bases and J gave up 1 base; unmatched junction bases: 4. This CDR3 comprises 14 residues. The CDR3 is CASNPGQSNQPQHF. As DNA, the CDR3 is TGTGCCAGCAACCCGGGACAGAGCAATCAGCCCCAGCATTTT.

The chain couples TRBV19 to TRBJ2-7, with TRBD1 as a possible D gene (5 bases). The germline CDR1 and CDR2 sequences are LNHDA and SQIVND (reference sequence). The CDR3 covers 14 residues. Trimming took off 3 bases at V and 2 bases at J, with 11 bases between the two ends. For the CDR3, the DNA is TGTGCCAGTAGTATTACAGGAAGCCCCTACGAGCAGTACTTC. Protein: CASSITGSPYEQYF. Variable domain in full (rest from reference TRBV19 and TRBJ2-7): DGGITQSPKYLFRKEGQNVTLSCEQNLNHDAMYWYRQDPGQGLRLIYYSQIVNDFQKGDIAEGYSVSREKKESFPLTVTSAQKNPTAFYLCASSITGSPYEQYFGPGTRLTVT.

This clone was seen more than once but under ten times. V gene TRBV30 combines with J gene TRBJ2-2, with D tentatively TRBD2 (5 bases). This CDR3 is built from 13 residues. V was clipped by 2 bases and J by 7 bases, with 11 bases between them. CDR1 GTSNPN and CDR2 SVGIG come from the germline V gene (reference sequence). The CDR3 DNA is TGTGCCTGGAGTACGGGGTTCGGCGGGGAGCTGTTTTTT. This gives the protein CAWSTGFGGELFF.

The chain combines TRBV27 with TRBJ1-2; possible D gene TRBD1, 6 bases. This CDR3 has 12 residues. V dropped 5 bases and J dropped 5 bases, with 9 bases sitting between them. The germline V gene has CDR1 MNHEY and CDR2 SMNVEV (reference sequence). The CDR3 loop reads CASSPDSYGYTF. CDR3 sequence (DNA): TGTGCCAGCAGTCCGGACAGTTATGGCTACACCTTC.

The chain links TRBV27 to TRBJ1-1, with D possibly being TRBD1 (5 bases). The germline CDR1 and CDR2 sequences are MNHEY and SMNVEV (reference sequence). The CDR3 consists of 13 residues. V was cut by 5 bases and J by 7 bases, with 14 bases left in between. CDR3 sequence reads: CASSGWQGSEAFF. The CDR3 region has the DNA TGTGCCAGCAGTGGATGGCAGGGTAGTGAAGCTTTCTTT.

The chain couples TRBV30 to TRBJ1-1; possibly TRBD1 for D (5 bases). The germline V gene encodes CDR1 GTSNPN and CDR2 SVGIG (reference sequence). There are 13 residues in the CDR3. Deletions cut 5 bases from V and 1 base from J, with 11 bases between. This CDR3 reads CAWALGPNTEAFF. CDR3 nucleotides: TGTGCCTGGGCCCTGGGGCCGAACACTGAAGCTTTCTTT.

This clone was seen a handful of times. This chain links TRBV7-9 with TRBJ2-1; the match to TRBD1 covers 8 bases. V was pared by 5 bases and J by 9 bases, with 6 bases of the junction left unmatched. Germline-derived CDR1 and CDR2 are SEHNR and FQNEAQ (reference sequence). The CDR3 totals 13 residues. The CDR3 DNA follows: TGTGCCAGCAGCCCCTTGACAGGGGTTGAGCAGTTCTTC. Translation: CASSPLTGVEQFF.

The gene calls are TRBV6-2 or TRBV6-3 and TRBJ2-2, with 8 bases lining up with TRBD2. V was pared by 0 bases and J by 6 bases, with 3 bases of the junction left unmatched. This CDR3 has 15 amino acids. CDR1 and CDR2 from the germline V gene are MNHEY and SVGEGT. The chain's CDR3 is CASSYSAGVAGELFF. The CDR3 DNA follows: TGTGCCAGCAGTTACTCAGCGGGAGTGGCCGGGGAGCTGTTTTTT.

This chain links TRBV7-2 with TRBJ2-7; TRBD1 matches 9 bases. The V segment lost 2 bases and the J segment 3 bases; nucleotides outside the gene matches: 8. CDR3 size: 16 residues. Per germline, CDR1 SGHTA and CDR2 FQGNSA. This CDR3 reads CASSLRGTGPGYEQYF. CDR3 nucleotide sequence: TGTGCCAGCAGCTTAAGAGGGACAGGGCCCGGCTACGAGCAGTACTTC.

This clone has a single count. The chain recombines TRBV12-3 or TRBV12-4 with TRBJ2-7, with D tentatively TRBD2 (6 bases). Trimming removed 7 bases from V and 5 bases from J, with 15 bases in between. The CDR3 length is 13 residues. The chain's CDR3 is CASTSGGNDEQYF. CDR3 sequence (DNA): TGTGCCAGCACCTCCGGGGGAAACGACGAGCAGTACTTC.

The CDR3 protein is CASSLQQGSEQYF. The CDR3 DNA follows: TGTGCCAGCAGCCTACAACAGGGTTCCGAGCAGTACTTC. V usage is TRBV3-1 (or the pseudogene TRBV3-2) and J usage is TRBJ2-7; weak D call: TRBD1 (6 bases). Trimming left V 4 bases short and J 6 bases short, with 13 bases between. Per the germline V gene, CDR1 is LGHDT and CDR2 is YNNKEL (reference sequence). This CDR3 region has 13 residues.

The chain employs TRBV5-1 and TRBJ1-1, with no clear D. From germline, CDR1 is SGHRS and CDR2 YFSETQ. The CDR3 is 14 residues long. V was trimmed by 8 bases and J by 5 bases, leaving 19 bases between them. Here the CDR3 reads CASTPGGKPTEAFF. CDR3 in DNA: TGCGCCAGTACTCCGGGAGGTAAACCGACTGAAGCTTTCTTT.

The chain employs TRBV7-9 and TRBJ1-5; a weak D match, TRBD1 (5 bases). Germline values: CDR1 SEHNR, CDR2 FQNEAQ (reference sequence). Trimming removed 5 bases from V and 2 bases from J, with 16 bases in between. The CDR3 extends over 16 amino acids. CDR3 sequence reads: CASSQFYPGRNQPQHF. CDR3 in DNA: TGTGCCAGCAGCCAATTCTATCCAGGGCGCAATCAGCCCCAGCATTTT. Complete variable domain (other parts from reference TRBV7-9 and TRBJ1-5): DTGVSQNPRHKITKRGQNVTFRCDPISEHNRLYWYRQTLGQGPEFLTYFQNEAQLEKSRLLSDRFSAERPKGSFSTLEIQRTEQGDSAMYLCASSQFYPGRNQPQHFGDGTRLSIL.

Only a few counts were recorded for this clone. The chain couples TRBV7-2 to TRBJ2-3; D ambiguous. Trimming took 1 base from V and 5 from J, leaving 4 bases between them. The CDR3 runs 12 residues. Germline loops: CDR1 SGHTA, CDR2 FQGNSA. The CDR3 spells CASSLDLDTQYF. The CDR3 DNA reads as TGTGCCAGCAGCTTAGACTTAGATACGCAGTATTTT.

The chain couples TRBV6-7 to TRBJ2-1; maybe TRBD1 (6 bases). TRBV6-7 is an ORF, with its function uncertain. The V end lost 7 bases, the J end lost 6 bases, and 16 bases lay between the germline ends. This CDR3 contains 14 residues. CDR3 nucleotides: TGTGCCAGCATAGAGGACAGAAGCTTCAATGAGCAGTTCTTC. It is translated as CASIEDRSFNEQFF.

The chain employs TRBV30 and TRBJ2-7; TRBD2 might be the D (6 bases). The V end was cut by 3 bases, the J end by 4 bases, with 10 bases between. Germline assignment: CDR1 GTSNPN and CDR2 SVGIG (reference sequence). CDR3 length equals 12 residues. Here the CDR3 reads CAWSGTGYEQYF. The CDR3 nucleotides read TGTGCCTGGAGCGGGACTGGGTACGAGCAGTACTTC.

This chain connects TRBV13 to TRBJ2-7; 7 positions match TRBD1. V gave up 4 bases and J gave up 2 bases; unmatched junction bases: 2. CDR1 is PRHDT and CDR2 is FYEKMQ in the germline V gene (reference sequence). The CDR3 has 13 residues. CDR3 sequence reads: CASSSGQTYEQYF. The DNA of the CDR3 is TGTGCCAGCAGCTCGGGACAGACCTACGAGCAGTACTTC.

The V gene is TRBV7-3, the J gene TRBJ2-7; D is perhaps TRBD2 (6 bases). V gave up 5 bases and J gave up 0 bases, with 14 bases separating them. The CDR3 has 15 residues. Germline CDR1 reads SGHTA; CDR2 reads FQGTGA. CDR3 DNA: TGTGCCAGCAGCCCTGGGTCGGGGGTCTCCTACGAGCAGTACTTC. It specifies CASSPGSGVSYEQYF.

This chain connects TRBV5-5 to TRBJ2-2; D is ambiguous. The CDR3 has 15 amino acids. Trimming pared 3 bases from V and 3 bases from J, leaving 12 bases between. Germline V lookup: CDR1 SGHKS, CDR2 YYEKEE (reference sequence). Written as DNA, the CDR3 is TGTGCCAGCAGCTCCCGACCCGACTACACCGGGGAGCTGTTTTTT. Amino acid sequence: CASSSRPDYTGELFF.